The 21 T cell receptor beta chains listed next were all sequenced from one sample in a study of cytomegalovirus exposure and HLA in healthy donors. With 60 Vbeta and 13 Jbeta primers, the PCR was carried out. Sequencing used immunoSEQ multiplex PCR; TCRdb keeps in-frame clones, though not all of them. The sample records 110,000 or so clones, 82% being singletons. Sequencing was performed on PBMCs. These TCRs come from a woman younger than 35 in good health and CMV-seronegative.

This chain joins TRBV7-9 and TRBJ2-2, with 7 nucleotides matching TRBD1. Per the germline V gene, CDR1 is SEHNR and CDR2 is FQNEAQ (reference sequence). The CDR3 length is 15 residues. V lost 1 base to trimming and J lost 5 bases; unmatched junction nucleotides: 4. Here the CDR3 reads CASSLGATGTGELFF. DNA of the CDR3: TGTGCCAGCAGCTTAGGGGCGACAGGGACCGGGGAGCTGTTTTTT.

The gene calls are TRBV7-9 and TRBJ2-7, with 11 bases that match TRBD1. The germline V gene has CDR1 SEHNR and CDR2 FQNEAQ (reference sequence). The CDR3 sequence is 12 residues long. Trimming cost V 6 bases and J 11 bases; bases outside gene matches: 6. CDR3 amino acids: CASSNRTGGEYF. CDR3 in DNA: TGTGCCAGCAGTAACCGGACAGGGGGCGAGTACTTC.

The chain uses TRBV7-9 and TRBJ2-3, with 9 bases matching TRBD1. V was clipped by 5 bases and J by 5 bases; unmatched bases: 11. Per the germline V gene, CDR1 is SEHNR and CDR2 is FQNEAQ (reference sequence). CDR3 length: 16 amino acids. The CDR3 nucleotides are TGTGCCAGCAGCCGACCCGGGACAGGGAGAGGAGATACGCAGTATTTT. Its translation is CASSRPGTGRGDTQYF.

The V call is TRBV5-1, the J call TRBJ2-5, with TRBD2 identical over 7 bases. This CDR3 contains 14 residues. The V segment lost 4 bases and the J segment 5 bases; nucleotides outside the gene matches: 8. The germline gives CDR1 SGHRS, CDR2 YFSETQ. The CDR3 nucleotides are TGCGCCAGCAGCCCCACGACTAGCTCGGAGACCCAGTACTTC. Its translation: CASSPTTSSETQYF.

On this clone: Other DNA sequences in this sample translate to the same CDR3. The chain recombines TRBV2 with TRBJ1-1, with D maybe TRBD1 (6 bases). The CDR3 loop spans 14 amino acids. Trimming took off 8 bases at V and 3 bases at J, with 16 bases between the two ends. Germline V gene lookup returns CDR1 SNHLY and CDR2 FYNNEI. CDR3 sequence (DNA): TGTGCCAGCCAACAGGGAGGGTACGACACTGAAGCTTTCTTT. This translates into CASQQGGYDTEAFF.

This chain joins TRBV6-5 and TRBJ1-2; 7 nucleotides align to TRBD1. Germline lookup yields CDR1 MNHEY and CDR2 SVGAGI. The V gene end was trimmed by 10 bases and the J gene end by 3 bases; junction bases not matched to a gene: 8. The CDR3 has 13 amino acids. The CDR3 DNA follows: TGTGCCACCACAAGGGGGCGCGACTATGGCTACACCTTC. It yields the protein CATTRGRDYGYTF.

The chain's CDR3 is CASSLDTGNTEAFF. In nucleotides, the CDR3 is TGTGCCAGCAGTTTAGATACGGGGAACACTGAAGCTTTCTTT. The rearrangement links TRBV27 to TRBJ1-1; D remains ambiguous. This CDR3 comprises 14 residues. Trimming pared 2 bases from V and 1 base from J, leaving 8 bases between. Germline values: CDR1 MNHEY, CDR2 SMNVEV (reference sequence).

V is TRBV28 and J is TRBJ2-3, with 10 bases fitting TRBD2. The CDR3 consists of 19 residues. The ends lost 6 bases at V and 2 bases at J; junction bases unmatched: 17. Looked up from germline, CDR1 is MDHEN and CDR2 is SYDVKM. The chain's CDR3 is CASSSPISGRPGYTDTQYF. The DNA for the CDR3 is TGTGCCAGCAGCTCTCCCATTAGCGGGAGGCCCGGATACACAGATACGCAGTATTTT.

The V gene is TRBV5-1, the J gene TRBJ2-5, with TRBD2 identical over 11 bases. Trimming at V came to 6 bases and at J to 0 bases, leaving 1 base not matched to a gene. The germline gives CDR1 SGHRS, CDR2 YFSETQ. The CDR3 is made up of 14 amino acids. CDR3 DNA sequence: TGCGCCAGCACTAGCGGGGGGTACCAAGAGACCCAGTACTTC. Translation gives CASTSGGYQETQYF.

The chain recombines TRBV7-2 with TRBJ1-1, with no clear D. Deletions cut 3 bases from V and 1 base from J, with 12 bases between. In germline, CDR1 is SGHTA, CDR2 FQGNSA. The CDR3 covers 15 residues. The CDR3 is CASSFLPLSNTEAFF. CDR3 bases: TGTGCCAGCAGCTTCCTGCCGCTATCGAACACTGAAGCTTTCTTT.

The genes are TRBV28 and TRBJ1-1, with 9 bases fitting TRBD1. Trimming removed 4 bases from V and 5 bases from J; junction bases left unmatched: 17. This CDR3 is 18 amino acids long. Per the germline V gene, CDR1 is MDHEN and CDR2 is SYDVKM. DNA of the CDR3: TGTGCCAGCAGTTCCATTTCCGGGACAGGGTATCCCTTTACTGAAGCTTTCTTT. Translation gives CASSSISGTGYPFTEAFF.

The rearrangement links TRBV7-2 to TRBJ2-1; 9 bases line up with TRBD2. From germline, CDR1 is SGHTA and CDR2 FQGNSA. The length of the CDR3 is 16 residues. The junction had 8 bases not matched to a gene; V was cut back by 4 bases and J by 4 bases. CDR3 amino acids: CASSYVGGRVYNEQFF. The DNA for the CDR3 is TGTGCCAGCAGCTACGTCGGCGGGAGGGTTTACAATGAGCAGTTCTTC. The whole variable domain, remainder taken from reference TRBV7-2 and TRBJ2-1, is GAGVSQSPSNKVTEKGKDVELRCDPISGHTALYWYRQSLGQGLEFLIYFQGNSAPDKSGLPSDRFSAERTGGSVSTLTIQRTQQEDSAVYLCASSYVGGRVYNEQFFGPGTRLTVL.

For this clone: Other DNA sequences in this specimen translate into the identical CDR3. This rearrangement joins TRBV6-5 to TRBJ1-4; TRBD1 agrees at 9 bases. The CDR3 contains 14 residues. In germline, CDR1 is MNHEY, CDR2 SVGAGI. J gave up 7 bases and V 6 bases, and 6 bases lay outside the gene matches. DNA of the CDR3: TGTGCCAGCAGGCGACAGGGGGGTGGTGAAAAACTGTTTTTT. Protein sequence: CASRRQGGGEKLFF.

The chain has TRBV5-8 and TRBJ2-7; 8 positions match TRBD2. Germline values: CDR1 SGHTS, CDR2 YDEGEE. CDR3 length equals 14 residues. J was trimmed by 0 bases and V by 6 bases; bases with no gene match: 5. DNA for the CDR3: TGTGCCAGCACCTCGACTAGCGACTCCTACGAGCAGTACTTC. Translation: CASTSTSDSYEQYF.

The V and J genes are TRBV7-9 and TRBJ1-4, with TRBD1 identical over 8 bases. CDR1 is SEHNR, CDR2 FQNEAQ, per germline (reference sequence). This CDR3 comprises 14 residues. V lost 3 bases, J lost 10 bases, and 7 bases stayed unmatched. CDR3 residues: CASSFRTGTGKLFF. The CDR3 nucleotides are TGTGCCAGCAGCTTCCGGACAGGGACTGGAAAACTGTTTTTT.

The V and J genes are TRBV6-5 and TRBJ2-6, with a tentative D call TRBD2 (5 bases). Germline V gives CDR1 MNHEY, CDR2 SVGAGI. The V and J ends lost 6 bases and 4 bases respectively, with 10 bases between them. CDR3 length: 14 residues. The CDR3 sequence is CASSRGAGANVLTF. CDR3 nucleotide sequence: TGTGCCAGCAGCCGGGGTGCCGGGGCCAACGTCCTGACTTTC.

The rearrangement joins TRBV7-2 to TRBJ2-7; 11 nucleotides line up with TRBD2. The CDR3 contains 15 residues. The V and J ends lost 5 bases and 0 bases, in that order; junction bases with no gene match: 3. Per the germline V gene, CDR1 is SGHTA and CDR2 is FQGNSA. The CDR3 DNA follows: TGTGCCAGCAGCCGGACTAGCGGGTACTCCTACGAGCAGTACTTC. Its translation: CASSRTSGYSYEQYF.

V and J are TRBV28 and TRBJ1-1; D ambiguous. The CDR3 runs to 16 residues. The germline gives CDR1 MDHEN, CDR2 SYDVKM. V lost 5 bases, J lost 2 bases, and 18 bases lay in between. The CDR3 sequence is CASSPPGFLYNTEAFF. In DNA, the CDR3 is TGTGCCAGCAGTCCTCCCGGGTTCCTGTATAACACTGAAGCTTTCTTT.

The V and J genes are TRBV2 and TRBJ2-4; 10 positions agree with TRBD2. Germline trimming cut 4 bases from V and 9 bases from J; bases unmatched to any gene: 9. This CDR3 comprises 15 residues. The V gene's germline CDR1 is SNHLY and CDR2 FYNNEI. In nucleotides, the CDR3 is TGTGCCAGCAGTGGTGGGAGCGGGAGGGCCGGCATTCAGTACTTC. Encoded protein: CASSGGSGRAGIQYF.

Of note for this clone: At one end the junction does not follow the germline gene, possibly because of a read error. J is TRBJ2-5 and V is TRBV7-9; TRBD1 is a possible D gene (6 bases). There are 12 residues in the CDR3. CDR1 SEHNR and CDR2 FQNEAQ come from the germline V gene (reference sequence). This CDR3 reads CASSLAGQSRDF. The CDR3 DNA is TGTGCCAGCAGCTTAGCCGGACAGAGCCGGGACTTC.

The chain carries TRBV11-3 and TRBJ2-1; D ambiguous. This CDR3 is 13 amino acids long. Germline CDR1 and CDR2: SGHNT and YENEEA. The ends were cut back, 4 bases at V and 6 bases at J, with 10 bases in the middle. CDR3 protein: CASSYERFNEQFF. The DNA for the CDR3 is TGTGCCAGCAGCTACGAGAGGTTCAATGAGCAGTTCTTC.